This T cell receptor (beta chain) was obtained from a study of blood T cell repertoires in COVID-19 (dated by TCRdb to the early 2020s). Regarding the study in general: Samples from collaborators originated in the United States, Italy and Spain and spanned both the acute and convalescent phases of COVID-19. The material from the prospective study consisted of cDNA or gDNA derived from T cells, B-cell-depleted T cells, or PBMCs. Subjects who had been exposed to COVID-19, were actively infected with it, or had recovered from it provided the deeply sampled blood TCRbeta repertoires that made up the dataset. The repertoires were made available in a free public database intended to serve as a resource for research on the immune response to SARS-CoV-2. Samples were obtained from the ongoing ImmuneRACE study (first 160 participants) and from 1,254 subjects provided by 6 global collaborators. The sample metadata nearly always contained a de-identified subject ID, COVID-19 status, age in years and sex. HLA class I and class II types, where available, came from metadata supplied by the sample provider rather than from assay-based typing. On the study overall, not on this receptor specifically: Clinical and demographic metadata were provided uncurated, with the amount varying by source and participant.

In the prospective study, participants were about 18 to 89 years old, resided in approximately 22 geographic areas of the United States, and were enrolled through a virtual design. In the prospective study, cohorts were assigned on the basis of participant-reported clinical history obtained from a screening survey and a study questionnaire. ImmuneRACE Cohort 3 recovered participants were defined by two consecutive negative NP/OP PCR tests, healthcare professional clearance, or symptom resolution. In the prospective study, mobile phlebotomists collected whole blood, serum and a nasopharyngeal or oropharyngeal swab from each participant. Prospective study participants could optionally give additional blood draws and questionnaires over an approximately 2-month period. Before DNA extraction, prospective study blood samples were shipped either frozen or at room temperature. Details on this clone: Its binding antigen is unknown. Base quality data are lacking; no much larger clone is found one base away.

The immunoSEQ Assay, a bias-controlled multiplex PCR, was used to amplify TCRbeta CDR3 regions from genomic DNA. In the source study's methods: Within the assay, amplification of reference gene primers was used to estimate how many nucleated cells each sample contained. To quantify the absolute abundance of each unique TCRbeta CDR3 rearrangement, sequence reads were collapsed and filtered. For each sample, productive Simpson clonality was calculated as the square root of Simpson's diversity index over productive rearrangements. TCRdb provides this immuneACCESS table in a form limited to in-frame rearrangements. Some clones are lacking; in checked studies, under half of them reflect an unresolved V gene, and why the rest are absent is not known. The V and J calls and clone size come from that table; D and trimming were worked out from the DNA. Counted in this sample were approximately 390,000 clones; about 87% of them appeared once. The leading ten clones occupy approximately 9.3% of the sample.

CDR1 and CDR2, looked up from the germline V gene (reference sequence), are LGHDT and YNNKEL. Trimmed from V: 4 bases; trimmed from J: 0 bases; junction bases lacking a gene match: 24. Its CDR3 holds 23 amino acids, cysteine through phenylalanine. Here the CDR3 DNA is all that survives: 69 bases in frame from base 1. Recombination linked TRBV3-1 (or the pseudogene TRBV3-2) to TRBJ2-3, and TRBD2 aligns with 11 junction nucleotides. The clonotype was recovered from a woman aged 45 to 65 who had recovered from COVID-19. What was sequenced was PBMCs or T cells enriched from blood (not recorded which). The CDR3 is CASSRGRSSGGIILRRSTDTQYF. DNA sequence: TGTGCCAGCAGCCGAGGCAGGTCTAGCGGGGGGATCATCTTAAGGAGGAGCACAGATACGCAGTATTTT.